This passage covers 26 T cell receptor beta chains from one sample sequenced in a study of CD8+CD57+ T cells in acquired aplastic anemia. Profiling of TCR beta VDJ combinations and CDR3 sequences used genomic DNA as template. TCRdb ran MiXCR on the reads and lists one entry per CDR3 protein. Among some 180,000 distinct CDR3 sequences listed, 40% to 50% were seen once. Sequencing used sorted CD4+, CD8+, or CD8+CD57+ T cells (not recorded which) from PBMCs. The receptor set was obtained from a human donor in good health.

This clonotype was detected many times. V usage is TRBV19 and J usage is TRBJ1-1; 10 nucleotides line up with TRBD1. Looked up from germline, CDR1 is LNHDA and CDR2 is SQIVND (reference sequence). The CDR3 totals 15 residues. With 7 bases clipped from V and 4 bases from J, the junction kept 9 bases outside the gene matches. The CDR3 here is CASTDTRTGGTEAFF. In DNA form, the CDR3 reads TGTGCCAGTACTGATACCCGGACAGGGGGCACTGAAGCTTTCTTT.

The V and J genes are TRBV10-2 and TRBJ1-2; D is uncertain. Germline assignment: CDR1 WSHSY and CDR2 SAAADI. The V end lost 3 bases, the J end lost 3 bases, and 5 bases lay between the germline ends. The CDR3 spans 12 residues. The CDR3 DNA is TGCGCCAGCAGTGACCAGGACTATGGCTACACCTTC. This translates into CASSDQDYGYTF.

V and J are TRBV2 and TRBJ1-1, with TRBD1 matching 10 bases. CDR3 length equals 15 residues. Germline V gene data show CDR1 as SNHLY and CDR2 as FYNNEI. Losses at the gene ends were 3 bases for V and 1 base for J; bases not matched to a gene: 2. The CDR3 spells CASSETGGANTEAFF. CDR3 DNA: TGTGCCAGCAGTGAGACAGGGGGCGCGAACACTGAAGCTTTCTTT.

This chain joins TRBV7-8 and TRBJ2-7, with D perhaps TRBD2 (6 bases). There are 15 residues in the CDR3. Germline V gene lookup returns CDR1 SGHVS and CDR2 FQNEAQ. The V gene lost 4 bases and the J gene lost 2 bases, with 15 bases spanning the gap. The CDR3 sequence: CASSSEVASAYEQYF. The DNA of the CDR3 is TGTGCCAGCAGCTCCGAGGTGGCTAGCGCCTACGAGCAGTACTTC.

The V call is TRBV6-5, the J call TRBJ1-5; no reliable D call. Germline values: CDR1 MNHEY, CDR2 SVGAGI. Trimming took off 0 bases at V and 7 bases at J, with 7 bases between the two ends. CDR3 length equals 13 residues. In nucleotides, the CDR3 is TGTGCCAGCAGTTACTCGAACGGCCAGCCCCAGCATTTT. Translation gives CASSYSNGQPQHF.

The rearrangement uses TRBV24-1 and TRBJ2-1; tentative D call: TRBD1 (6 bases). Germline CDR1 and CDR2: KGHDR and SFDVKD. The CDR3 spans 13 residues. Trimming shortened V by 3 bases and J by 8 bases, and 10 bases separated the two germline ends. The CDR3 here is CATSDNRVYEQFF. CDR3 in DNA: TGTGCCACCAGTGATAACAGGGTATATGAGCAGTTCTTC.

In its sample, this clonotype was seen a few times. This may stem from a read error, because a much larger clone lies one nucleotide away. V gene TRBV14 combines with J gene TRBJ2-1; D gene uncertain. CDR3 size: 15 residues. V was trimmed by 3 bases and J by 5 bases, leaving 14 bases between them. CDR1 and CDR2 from the germline V gene are SGHDN and FVKESK. The CDR3 DNA sequence: TGTGCCAGCAGCCAGGCTATGACGGTGGACAATGAGCAGTTCTTC. This gives the protein CASSQAMTVDNEQFF.

The chain is built from TRBV28 and TRBJ1-2; 10 bases are a match to TRBD1. CDR1 and CDR2 (germline): MDHEN, SYDVKM. V gave up 6 bases and J gave up 5 bases; unmatched junction bases: 18. The CDR3 has 18 amino acids. CDR3: CASSSPGTGALGRYGYTF. The CDR3 DNA sequence: TGTGCCAGCAGCAGCCCAGGGACAGGGGCGCTAGGGCGGTATGGCTACACCTTC.

The chain joins TRBV2 to TRBJ2-7; 7 bases are a match to TRBD2. This CDR3 contains 15 residues. Per germline, CDR1 SNHLY and CDR2 FYNNEI. The ends lost 4 bases at V and 1 base at J; junction bases unmatched: 7. In DNA, the CDR3 is TGTGCCAGCAGTGCTACCGGACTAGGTTCCTACGAGCAGTACTTC. This encodes CASSATGLGSYEQYF. Based on the CDR3 plus reference TRBV2 and TRBJ2-7, the full variable domain is EPEVTQTPSHQVTQMGQEVILRCVPISNHLYFYWYRQILGQKVEFLVSFYNNEISEKSEIFDDQFSVERPDGSNFTLKIRSTKLEDSAMYFCASSATGLGSYEQYFGPGTRLTVT.

This clonotype was detected only a few times. The chain combines TRBV18 with TRBJ2-7; 11 nucleotides line up with TRBD2. After removal of 3 bases from V and 6 bases from J, the junction contained 7 bases not matched to a gene. The CDR3 consists of 15 residues. Germline assignment: CDR1 KGHSH and CDR2 LQKENI. The CDR3, as DNA: TGTGCCAGCTCACCCAGACTAGCGGGATCGGTCGAGCAGTACTTC. Amino acids: CASSPRLAGSVEQYF.

This rearrangement joins TRBV10-2 to TRBJ1-1; tentatively, D is TRBD1 (5 bases). Trimming pared 5 bases from V and 1 base from J, leaving 11 bases between. CDR1 and CDR2 from the germline V gene are WSHSY and SAAADI. The CDR3 extends over 14 amino acids. Here the CDR3 reads CASSRNRPNTEAFF. Written as DNA, the CDR3 is TGCGCCAGCAGTAGGAACAGGCCGAACACTGAAGCTTTCTTT.

The CDR3, as DNA: TGTGCCACCAGCAACGGGGTAATGAACACTGAAGCTTTCTTT. Its protein product is CATSNGVMNTEAFF. This rearrangement joins TRBV15 to TRBJ1-1; D not certain. Trimming shortened V by 4 bases and J by 0 bases, and 9 bases separated the two germline ends. CDR1 is LNHNV and CDR2 is YYDKDF in the germline V gene (reference sequence). The CDR3 length is 14 residues.

With regard to this clonotype: One junction end disagrees with the germline gene, perhaps due to a read error. V is TRBV11-2 and J is TRBJ2-3; TRBD1 is a possible D gene (6 bases). Germline V gene data show CDR1 as SGHAT and CDR2 as FQNNGV. The CDR3 is made up of 15 amino acids. The CDR3 spells CASSPDRISTGTQYF. CDR3 DNA: TGTGCCAGTTCACCGGACAGAATAAGCACAGGTACGCAGTATTTT.

The chain employs TRBV19 and TRBJ1-3; D ambiguous. Germline CDR1 LNHDA, CDR2 SQIVND (reference sequence). V was shortened by 7 bases and J by 3 bases, with 10 bases between the two germline ends. The CDR3 sequence is 13 residues long. As DNA, the CDR3 is TGTGCCAGTACTCCGGAGGGTGGAAACACCATATATTTT. This translates into CASTPEGGNTIYF. Combining the CDR3 with reference TRBV19 and TRBJ1-3 gives the whole variable domain DGGITQSPKYLFRKEGQNVTLSCEQNLNHDAMYWYRQDPGQGLRLIYYSQIVNDFQKGDIAEGYSVSREKKESFPLTVTSAQKNPTAFYLCASTPEGGNTIYFGEGSWLTVV.

Remarks on this clonotype: Sequence at one end of the junction differs from germline and may be a read error. V gene TRBV10-3 combines with J gene TRBJ2-1; 12 bases are shared with TRBD2. The CDR3 consists of 15 residues. Germline-derived CDR1 and CDR2 are ENHRY and SYGVKD. The CDR3 region has the DNA TGTGCCATCAGTGACGGACTAGCGGGGCGCAATGAGCAGCTCTTC. As protein: CAISDGLAGRNEQLF.

Here the CDR3 reads CATATGGANYGYTF. The DNA for the CDR3 is TGTGCCACAGCGACAGGGGGCGCAAACTATGGCTACACCTTC. The chain recombines TRBV7-9 with TRBJ1-2; 10 bases agree with TRBD1. CDR3 size: 14 residues. Germline lookup yields CDR1 SEHNR and CDR2 FQNEAQ (reference sequence). The junction had 7 bases not matched to a gene; V was cut back by 10 bases and J by 2 bases.

This clonotype was seen repeatedly, ten times or more. The chain is built from TRBV20-1 and TRBJ2-5, with TRBD2 identical over 9 bases. Germline V lookup: CDR1 DFQATT, CDR2 SNEGSKA (reference sequence). The CDR3 is 14 residues long. V shed 5 bases and J 5 bases; nucleotides not matched to a gene: 9. CDR3 nucleotide sequence: TGCAGTGCTGCTCCGGGACTAGCTGCGGAGACCCAGTACTTC. Amino acid sequence: CSAAPGLAAETQYF.

This chain joins TRBV14 and TRBJ2-7, with D possibly TRBD1 on 7 matching bases. The CDR3 loop spans 15 amino acids. V dropped 1 base and J dropped 7 bases, with 17 bases sitting between them. Germline V CDR1 and CDR2: SGHDN, FVKESK. CDR3 protein: CASSQVARGVGEQYF. The CDR3 nucleotides are TGTGCCAGCAGCCAAGTCGCCAGGGGGGTAGGGGAGCAGTACTTC.

This clonotype was seen ten or more times. The rearrangement uses TRBV7-6 and TRBJ2-7; 13 bases align to TRBD2. This CDR3 contains 16 residues. CDR1 and CDR2 from the germline V gene are SGHVS and FNYEAQ. J was trimmed by 6 bases and V by 4 bases; bases with no gene match: 9. CDR3 sequence (DNA): TGTGCCAGCAGCTCGAGGACTAGCGGGAGCTTAGGCGAGCAGTACTTC. Its protein product is CASSSRTSGSLGEQYF.

Many counts were recorded for this clonotype. This sequence joins TRBV20-1 and TRBJ1-6; 8 bases agree with TRBD1. The CDR3 is 19 residues long. Losses at the gene ends were 6 bases for V and 7 bases for J; bases not matched to a gene: 23. CDR1 and CDR2 (germline): DFQATT, SNEGSKA (reference sequence). The CDR3 sequence: CSAPPSGRGQISGNSPLHF. The CDR3 nucleotides are TGCAGTGCCCCACCCAGTGGCAGGGGGCAGATATCAGGGAATTCACCCCTCCACTTT.

This clonotype was picked up many times. The chain uses TRBV19 and TRBJ2-7; 7 bases are shared with TRBD2. J was trimmed by 3 bases and V by 9 bases; bases with no gene match: 11. Germline CDR1 reads LNHDA; CDR2 reads SQIVND (reference sequence). The length of the CDR3 is 14 residues. CDR3 amino acids: CASRALGGNYEQYF. The CDR3 bases are TGTGCCAGCCGAGCCTTGGGGGGGAACTACGAGCAGTACTTC. Full variable domain (missing parts from reference TRBV19 and TRBJ2-7): DGGITQSPKYLFRKEGQNVTLSCEQNLNHDAMYWYRQDPGQGLRLIYYSQIVNDFQKGDIAEGYSVSREKKESFPLTVTSAQKNPTAFYLCASRALGGNYEQYFGPGTRLTVT.

This chain uses TRBV2 with TRBJ2-1; D is possibly TRBD1 (6 bases). CDR1 and CDR2 (germline): SNHLY, FYNNEI. There are 15 residues in the CDR3. V was cut by 11 bases and J by 8 bases, with 25 bases left in between. As DNA, the CDR3 is TGTGCCCAGCTGTCGGAGACAGGTGTTTACGATGAGCAGTTCTTC. The encoded protein is CAQLSETGVYDEQFF.

The gene calls are TRBV5-4 and TRBJ1-6; D is uncertain. Trimming removed 3 bases at V and 7 bases at J, with 8 bases between. From germline, CDR1 is SGHNT and CDR2 YYREEE (reference sequence). The CDR3 has 13 residues. The CDR3 DNA is TGTGCCAGCAGCTCAACGTCGAATTCACCCCTCCACTTT. Protein product: CASSSTSNSPLHF. Supplemented by reference TRBV5-4 and TRBJ1-6, the full variable domain reads ETGVTQSPTHLIKTRGQQVTLRCSSQSGHNTVSWYQQALGQGPQFIFQYYREEENGRGNFPPRFSGLQFPNYSSELNVNALELDDSALYLCASSSTSNSPLHFGNGTRLTVT.

The chain couples TRBV9 to TRBJ2-5; D is perhaps TRBD1 (7 bases). Per the germline V gene, CDR1 is SGDLS and CDR2 is YYNGEE. V shed 4 bases and J shed 1 base, with 14 bases lying between them. The CDR3 loop spans 15 amino acids. The CDR3 region is CASSRQGGGQETQYF. The CDR3 nucleotides are TGTGCCAGCAGCCGGCAGGGGGGCGGCCAAGAGACCCAGTACTTC.

The sample holds many counts of this clonotype. The gene calls are TRBV2 and TRBJ1-6, with D uncertain. The CDR3 covers 15 residues. Germline CDR1 reads SNHLY; CDR2 reads FYNNEI. Trimming removed 6 bases from V and 3 bases from J, with 12 bases in between. The CDR3 nucleotides are TGTGCCAGCAGCTGGACGGACCTCTATAATTCACCCCTCCACTTT. Protein sequence: CASSWTDLYNSPLHF. Variable domain in full (rest from reference TRBV2 and TRBJ1-6): EPEVTQTPSHQVTQMGQEVILRCVPISNHLYFYWYRQILGQKVEFLVSFYNNEISEKSEIFDDQFSVERPDGSNFTLKIRSTKLEDSAMYFCASSWTDLYNSPLHFGNGTRLTVT.

This clonotype has only a few counts. The chain joins TRBV6-2 or TRBV6-3 to TRBJ1-4; D remains ambiguous. Germline V gene sequence: CDR1 MNHEY, CDR2 SVGEGT. Trimming cost V 5 bases and J 0 bases, with 13 bases left between them. The CDR3 sequence is 16 residues long. The CDR3 here is CASSRETGTTNEKLFF. For the CDR3, the DNA is TGTGCCAGCAGTAGAGAGACGGGAACAACTAATGAAAAACTGTTTTTT.